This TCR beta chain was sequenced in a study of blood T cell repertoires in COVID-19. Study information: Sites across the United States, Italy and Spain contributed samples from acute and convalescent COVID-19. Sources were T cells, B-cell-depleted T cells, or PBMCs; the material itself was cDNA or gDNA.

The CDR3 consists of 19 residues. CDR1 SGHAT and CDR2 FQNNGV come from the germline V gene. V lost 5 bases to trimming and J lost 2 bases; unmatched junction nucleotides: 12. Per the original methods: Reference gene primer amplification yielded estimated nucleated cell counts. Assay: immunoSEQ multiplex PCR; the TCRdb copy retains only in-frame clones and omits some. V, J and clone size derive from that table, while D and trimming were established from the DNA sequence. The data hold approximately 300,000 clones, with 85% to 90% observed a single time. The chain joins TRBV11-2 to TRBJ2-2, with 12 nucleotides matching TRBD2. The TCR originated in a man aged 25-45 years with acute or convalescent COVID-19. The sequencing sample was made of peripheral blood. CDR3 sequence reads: CASSATSGRPALNTGELFF. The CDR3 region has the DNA TGTGCCAGCAGCGCCACTAGCGGGAGGCCGGCCCTCAACACCGGGGAGCTGTTTTTT.